The rows below give T cell receptor beta chains drawn from one sample of a study of cytomegalovirus exposure and HLA in healthy donors. The method was immunoSEQ multiplex PCR; TCRdb's version includes in-frame clones alone and lacks a portion of them. This table has about 170,000 clones, approximately 80% appearing once. Sequencing input: PBMCs. These receptors were collected from a woman in her forties or fifties in good health and CMV-seronegative. The CDR3 runs from the conserved cysteine through the conserved F or W. The order of the fields is J gene, V gene, D gene, clone size, CDR3 protein, CDR3 DNA. The D gene is left open where the match is weak. A clone size is listed for some rows: how often the clone was seen (once, few, many), or a class if it is expanded.

J gene: TRBJ2-7; V gene: TRBV9; D gene: TRBD2; clone size: -; CDR3 protein: CASSVAASGSYEQYF; CDR3 DNA: TGTGCCAGCAGCGTAGCCGCTAGCGGCTCCTACGAGCAGTACTTC
J gene: TRBJ1-1; V gene: TRBV6-5; D gene: -; clone size: -; CDR3 protein: CASSYWAGEMNTEAFF; CDR3 DNA: TGTGCCAGCAGTTACTGGGCAGGGGAGATGAACACTGAAGCTTTCTTT
J gene: TRBJ1-1; V gene: TRBV6-5; D gene: -; clone size: -; CDR3 protein: CASHEGGRMNTEAFF; CDR3 DNA: TGTGCCAGTCACGAGGGGGGGCGAATGAACACTGAAGCTTTCTTT
J gene: TRBJ1-5; V gene: TRBV28; D gene: -; clone size: -; CDR3 protein: CASRWEGLGNQPQHF; CDR3 DNA: TGTGCCAGCAGATGGGAGGGGTTGGGCAATCAGCCCCAGCATTTT
J gene: TRBJ1-5; V gene: TRBV28; D gene: TRBD1; clone size: -; CDR3 protein: CASRVDRASQPQHF; CDR3 DNA: TGTGCCAGCAGAGTAGACAGGGCCTCTCAGCCCCAGCATTTT
J gene: TRBJ1-2; V gene: TRBV5-6; D gene: -; clone size: few; CDR3 protein: CASSRAGGDGYTF; CDR3 DNA: TGTGCCAGCAGCCGTGCGGGAGGGGATGGCTACACCTTC
J gene: TRBJ2-1; V gene: TRBV11-3; D gene: TRBD2; clone size: -; CDR3 protein: CASSSSGLAGGGEQFF; CDR3 DNA: TGTGCCAGCAGCTCGAGCGGACTAGCGGGGGGGGGTGAGCAGTTCTTC
J gene: TRBJ2-2; V gene: TRBV28; D gene: -; clone size: -; CDR3 protein: CASRKGTTDSGELFF; CDR3 DNA: TGTGCCAGCAGAAAAGGGACAACAGATTCGGGGGAGCTGTTTTTT
J gene: TRBJ2-2; V gene: TRBV14; D gene: TRBD1; clone size: -; CDR3 protein: CASSQGTGFTGELFF; CDR3 DNA: TGTGCCAGCAGCCAAGGGACAGGGTTCACCGGGGAGCTGTTTTTT
J gene: TRBJ2-7; V gene: TRBV10-3; D gene: TRBD2; clone size: -; CDR3 protein: CAISDSGGGDEQYF; CDR3 DNA: TGTGCCATCAGTGATTCGGGGGGGGGCGACGAGCAGTACTTC
J gene: TRBJ1-1; V gene: TRBV6-5; D gene: TRBD1; clone size: -; CDR3 protein: CASSYSFLGRGTEAFF; CDR3 DNA: TGTGCCAGCAGTTACTCGTTTCTGGGCAGGGGGACTGAAGCTTTCTTT
J gene: TRBJ1-1; V gene: TRBV29-1; D gene: -; clone size: -; CDR3 protein: CSFWWQENTEAFF; CDR3 DNA: TGCAGCTTCTGGTGGCAGGAGAACACTGAAGCTTTCTTT
J gene: TRBJ2-7; V gene: TRBV7-9; D gene: -; clone size: -; CDR3 protein: CASSLSVYGTTDYEQYF; CDR3 DNA: TGTGCCAGCAGCTTATCGGTTTACGGTACCACTGACTACGAGCAGTACTTC
J gene: TRBJ2-3; V gene: TRBV27; D gene: -; clone size: -; CDR3 protein: CASRSLRTSTDTQYF; CDR3 DNA: TGTGCCAGCAGATCCCTTCGGACTAGCACAGATACGCAGTATTTT
J gene: TRBJ2-7; V gene: TRBV18; D gene: TRBD2; clone size: -; CDR3 protein: CASPPGLAGVYYEQYF; CDR3 DNA: TGTGCCAGCCCACCCGGACTAGCGGGAGTATACTACGAGCAGTACTTC
J gene: TRBJ2-2; V gene: TRBV6-5; D gene: -; clone size: -; CDR3 protein: CASSKQGIPGELFF; CDR3 DNA: TGTGCCAGCAGCAAACAGGGTATCCCCGGGGAGCTGTTTTTT
J gene: TRBJ1-6; V gene: TRBV19; D gene: -; clone size: -; CDR3 protein: CASSMSVADNSPLHF; CDR3 DNA: TGTGCCAGTAGTATGTCGGTAGCTGATAATTCACCCCTCCACTTT
J gene: TRBJ1-5; V gene: TRBV28; D gene: TRBD1; clone size: -; CDR3 protein: CASSSPRGTGEHQPQHF; CDR3 DNA: TGTGCCAGCAGTTCACCCCGCGGGACAGGGGAGCATCAGCCCCAGCATTTT
J gene: TRBJ1-6; V gene: TRBV28; D gene: -; clone size: -; CDR3 protein: CASSPPKSTGRDSPLHF; CDR3 DNA: TGTGCCAGCAGTCCCCCGAAGTCCACAGGGAGGGATTCACCCCTCCACTTT
J gene: TRBJ2-3; V gene: TRBV7-9; D gene: -; clone size: -; CDR3 protein: CASTPDTSTDTQYF; CDR3 DNA: TGTGCCAGCACCCCGGACACTTCCACAGATACGCAGTATTTT
J gene: TRBJ2-1; V gene: TRBV28; D gene: TRBD2; clone size: few; CDR3 protein: CASSPRGSGRGNEQFF; CDR3 DNA: TGTGCCAGCAGTCCCCGAGGAAGCGGGAGAGGCAATGAGCAGTTCTTC
J gene: TRBJ1-4; V gene: TRBV2; D gene: -; clone size: -; CDR3 protein: CASASGGGEKLFF; CDR3 DNA: TGTGCCAGCGCGTCGGGGGGCGGTGAAAAACTGTTTTTT
J gene: TRBJ2-3; V gene: TRBV5-1; D gene: TRBD2; clone size: -; CDR3 protein: CASSPDAGGPGDTQYF; CDR3 DNA: TGCGCCAGCAGCCCGGACGCGGGGGGGCCTGGTGATACGCAGTATTTT
J gene: TRBJ1-1; V gene: TRBV11-2; D gene: -; clone size: few; CDR3 protein: CASSTLTGHRDTEAFF; CDR3 DNA: TGTGCCAGCAGCACCCTGACAGGCCATAGGGACACTGAAGCTTTCTTT
J gene: TRBJ2-7; V gene: TRBV7-9; D gene: TRBD2; clone size: -; CDR3 protein: CASSFGLAGVDEQYF; CDR3 DNA: TGTGCCAGCAGCTTCGGACTAGCGGGAGTCGACGAGCAGTACTTC
J gene: TRBJ2-3; V gene: TRBV18; D gene: TRBD1; clone size: -; CDR3 protein: CASSPGTGGTDTQYF; CDR3 DNA: TGTGCCAGCTCACCAGGGACAGGGGGCACAGATACGCAGTATTTT
J gene: TRBJ2-7; V gene: TRBV7-9; D gene: TRBD1; clone size: -; CDR3 protein: CSSNSDRGIIYEQYF; CDR3 DNA: TGTTCCAGCAACTCAGACAGGGGAATTATCTACGAGCAGTACTTC
J gene: TRBJ2-4; V gene: TRBV5-1; D gene: -; clone size: few; CDR3 protein: CASSLQGMQPFAKNIQYF; CDR3 DNA: TGCGCCAGCAGCTTGCAGGGGATGCAACCGTTTGCCAAAAACATTCAGTACTTC
J gene: TRBJ2-7; V gene: TRBV19; D gene: TRBD2; clone size: -; CDR3 protein: CASSIGSRGYEQYF; CDR3 DNA: TGTGCCAGTAGTATAGGATCGCGGGGGTACGAGCAGTACTTC
J gene: TRBJ2-1; V gene: TRBV7-6; D gene: TRBD2; clone size: -; CDR3 protein: CASSLGLAGADEQFF; CDR3 DNA: TGTGCCAGCAGCTTAGGACTAGCGGGAGCCGATGAGCAGTTCTTC
J gene: TRBJ1-1; V gene: TRBV7-9; D gene: -; clone size: -; CDR3 protein: CSSSLVGVTRDTEAFF; CDR3 DNA: TGTTCCAGCAGCTTAGTTGGGGTCACTAGAGACACTGAAGCTTTCTTT
J gene: TRBJ2-7; V gene: TRBV28; D gene: -; clone size: -; CDR3 protein: CASRKRSGIYEQYF; CDR3 DNA: TGTGCCAGCCGGAAAAGGTCAGGGATCTACGAGCAGTACTTC
J gene: TRBJ1-2; V gene: TRBV6-1; D gene: -; clone size: -; CDR3 protein: CASGQQGGGYGYTF; CDR3 DNA: TGTGCCAGCGGACAACAGGGAGGGGGCTATGGCTACACCTTC
J gene: TRBJ1-5; V gene: TRBV6-9; D gene: TRBD1; clone size: -; CDR3 protein: CASRQGASNQPQHF; CDR3 DNA: TGTGCCAGCCGCCAGGGGGCAAGCAATCAGCCCCAGCATTTT
J gene: TRBJ1-1; V gene: TRBV30; D gene: TRBD1; clone size: -; CDR3 protein: CAWGGRGTGNTEAFF; CDR3 DNA: TGTGCCTGGGGGGGGCGGGGGACAGGGAACACTGAAGCTTTCTTT
J gene: TRBJ2-3; V gene: TRBV5-4; D gene: TRBD2; clone size: few; CDR3 protein: CASSSSGRATDTQYF; CDR3 DNA: TGTGCCAGCAGCTCAAGCGGGAGGGCAACAGATACGCAGTATTTT
J gene: TRBJ2-7; V gene: TRBV19; D gene: TRBD2; clone size: -; CDR3 protein: CASSWTSGSHEQYF; CDR3 DNA: TGTGCCAGTAGCTGGACTAGCGGGAGCCACGAGCAGTACTTC
J gene: TRBJ2-7; V gene: TRBV5-6; D gene: TRBD1; clone size: -; CDR3 protein: CASSLRGLTYEQYF; CDR3 DNA: TGTGCCAGCAGCCTCAGGGGGCTCACCTACGAGCAGTACTTC
J gene: TRBJ2-6; V gene: TRBV7-9; D gene: -; clone size: -; CDR3 protein: CASSAIRIILTF; CDR3 DNA: TGTGCCAGCAGCGCAATCAGAATCATCCTGACTTTC
J gene: TRBJ2-2; V gene: TRBV30; D gene: -; clone size: once; CDR3 protein: CAWSVGSGELFF; CDR3 DNA: TGTGCCTGGAGTGTTGGCTCCGGGGAGCTGTTTTTT
J gene: TRBJ1-2; V gene: TRBV7-9; D gene: -; clone size: -; CDR3 protein: CSSSLSDKISDGYTF; CDR3 DNA: TGTTCCAGCAGCCTATCCGACAAGATCTCGGATGGCTACACCTTC
J gene: TRBJ1-5; V gene: TRBV28; D gene: -; clone size: -; CDR3 protein: CASSLIGGPGNQPQHF; CDR3 DNA: TGTGCCAGCAGCCTAATAGGGGGTCCGGGCAATCAGCCCCAGCATTTT
J gene: TRBJ2-1; V gene: TRBV6-5; D gene: -; clone size: -; CDR3 protein: CASSRSGRSYNEQFF; CDR3 DNA: TGTGCCAGCAGTAGAAGCGGGCGGTCCTACAATGAGCAGTTCTTC
J gene: TRBJ1-2; V gene: TRBV29-1; D gene: TRBD1; clone size: -; CDR3 protein: CSVDGTGLYGYTF; CDR3 DNA: TGCAGCGTTGATGGGACAGGACTGTATGGCTACACCTTC
J gene: TRBJ2-3; V gene: TRBV5-4; D gene: -; clone size: -; CDR3 protein: CASSLAAVPGTQYF; CDR3 DNA: TGTGCCAGCAGCTTGGCCGCGGTTCCGGGGACGCAGTATTTT
J gene: TRBJ2-2; V gene: TRBV5-1; D gene: -; clone size: -; CDR3 protein: CASSGYRVTGELFF; CDR3 DNA: TGCGCCAGCAGCGGATACAGGGTAACCGGGGAGCTGTTTTTT
J gene: TRBJ2-1; V gene: TRBV5-1; D gene: TRBD2; clone size: once; CDR3 protein: CASSLAGSYNEQFF; CDR3 DNA: TGCGCCAGCAGCTTAGCGGGGAGCTACAATGAGCAGTTCTTC
J gene: TRBJ1-1; V gene: TRBV28; D gene: -; clone size: -; CDR3 protein: CASSLVGENTEAFF; CDR3 DNA: TGTGCCAGCAGTTTAGTCGGGGAGAACACTGAAGCTTTCTTT
J gene: TRBJ1-2; V gene: TRBV5-8; D gene: TRBD1; clone size: -; CDR3 protein: CASSLETGGTNYGYTF; CDR3 DNA: TGTGCCAGCAGCTTGGAGACAGGGGGAACAAACTATGGCTACACCTTC
J gene: TRBJ2-7; V gene: TRBV7-2; D gene: TRBD2; clone size: -; CDR3 protein: CASSLGGGYSYEQYF; CDR3 DNA: TGTGCCAGCAGCTTAGGGGGGGGGTACTCCTACGAGCAGTACTTC
J gene: TRBJ2-5; V gene: TRBV19; D gene: -; clone size: -; CDR3 protein: CASSISPVQETQYF; CDR3 DNA: TGTGCCAGTAGTATCTCTCCAGTCCAAGAGACCCAGTACTTC
J gene: TRBJ1-5; V gene: TRBV5-8; D gene: -; clone size: -; CDR3 protein: CASTIGTRGSNQPQHF; CDR3 DNA: TGTGCCAGCACCATTGGGACCCGGGGGAGCAATCAGCCCCAGCATTTT
J gene: TRBJ1-6; V gene: TRBV19; D gene: -; clone size: -; CDR3 protein: CASQGLRSNSPLHF; CDR3 DNA: TGTGCCAGTCAGGGACTGAGATCGAATTCACCCCTCCACTTT
J gene: TRBJ1-4; V gene: TRBV5-1; D gene: -; clone size: -; CDR3 protein: CASSQTGATNEKLFF; CDR3 DNA: TGCGCCAGCAGCCAAACGGGGGCAACTAATGAAAAACTGTTTTTT